Listed below are T cell receptor beta chains from one sample, sequenced in a study of cytomegalovirus exposure and HLA in healthy donors. Assay used: immunoSEQ multiplex PCR; TCRdb lists only in-frame clones, some missing. This sample has 300,000 to 350,000 clones, with around 90% found just once. The specimen sequenced was PBMCs. The receptors stem from a man in his thirties or forties in good health and CMV-seronegative. CDR3s include the opening cysteine and the closing phenylalanine or tryptophan. Each record gives: J gene, clone size, V gene, D gene, CDR3 length, CDR3 protein, CDR3 DNA. A D gene is named only where the DNA matches it firmly. A row's size may be missing; if present it is once, few, many or a size class.

TRBJ2-2,.,TRBV29-1,.,13,CSLSGVGTGELFF,TGCAGCCTATCAGGGGTGGGGACCGGGGAGCTGTTTTTT
TRBJ2-4,.,TRBV5-1,.,13,CASSLGRENIQYF,TGCGCCAGCAGCTTGGGGAGAGAAAACATTCAGTACTTC
TRBJ2-3,.,TRBV6-1,.,15,CASSEGGDSTDTQYF,TGTGCCAGCAGTGAAGGGGGGGACTCCACAGATACGCAGTATTTT
TRBJ2-1,.,TRBV2,.,15,CASRRETGELNEQFF,TGTGCCAGCAGAAGGGAGACAGGAGAACTAAATGAGCAGTTCTTC
TRBJ2-3,.,TRBV11-1,.,15,CASSSSRRDADTQYF,TGTGCCAGCAGCTCATCTAGGAGGGATGCAGATACGCAGTATTTT
TRBJ1-4,.,TRBV6-5,TRBD1,15,CASRSTGTGNEKLFF,TGTGCCAGCAGGTCCACCGGGACAGGGAATGAAAAACTGTTTTTT
TRBJ2-3,.,TRBV4-3,.,15,CASSQEGASTDTQYF,TGCGCCAGCAGCCAAGAGGGAGCCAGCACAGATACGCAGTATTTT
TRBJ2-2,once,TRBV7-2,.,16,CASSSKIYTGSGELFF,TGTGCCAGCAGCTCCAAGATTTATACAGGGTCCGGGGAGCTGTTTTTT
TRBJ2-2,.,TRBV27,.,14,CASSLPTDTGELFF,TGTGCCAGCAGTTTACCGACAGACACCGGGGAGCTGTTTTTT
TRBJ2-1,.,TRBV5-1,.,13,CASSWIYDSLQFF,TGCGCCAGCAGCTGGATATATGACTCCCTGCAGTTCTTC
TRBJ1-1,.,TRBV4-1,.,13,CASSQMKDREAFF,TGCGCCAGCAGCCAGATGAAAGACAGAGAAGCTTTCTTT
TRBJ1-2,.,TRBV5-4,TRBD1,12,CASSGGRDGYTF,TGTGCCAGCTCAGGGGGTAGGGATGGCTACACCTTC
TRBJ2-1,.,TRBV10-3,.,15,CAISPGLGTYNEQFF,TGTGCCATCAGCCCAGGGTTGGGGACCTACAATGAGCAGTTCTTC
TRBJ2-3,.,TRBV27,.,14,CASSRDSALDTQYF,TGTGCCAGCAGTCGGGACTCGGCCCTAGATACGCAGTATTTT
TRBJ2-7,.,TRBV5-1,TRBD1,15,CASSLQAGGRYEQYF,TGCGCCAGCAGCTTGCAGGCAGGGGGTCGCTACGAGCAGTACTTC
TRBJ1-2,.,TRBV19,.,14,CASSMEGLGYGYTF,TGTGCCAGTAGTATGGAGGGCCTTGGGTATGGCTACACCTTC
TRBJ2-7,.,TRBV5-6,TRBD1,16,CASSLGAGQGRGEQYF,TGTGCCAGCAGCTTGGGGGCGGGACAGGGACGGGGCGAGCAGTACTTC
TRBJ1-4,.,TRBV27,TRBD1,15,CASSSRQGANEKLFF,TGTGCCAGCAGTAGTAGACAGGGAGCTAATGAAAAACTGTTTTTT
TRBJ1-2,.,TRBV5-6,TRBD1,12,CASSLQGDGYTF,TGTGCCAGCAGCCTACAGGGGGATGGCTACACCTTC
TRBJ2-1,.,TRBV5-1,.,15,CASSLEAGFLGEQFF,TGCGCCAGCAGCTTGGAGGCAGGGTTTTTGGGTGAGCAGTTCTTC
TRBJ1-5,.,TRBV6-1,TRBD1,13,CASSKGAHQPQHF,TGTGCCAGCAGTAAGGGGGCCCATCAGCCCCAGCATTTT
TRBJ2-5,.,TRBV15,.,13,CATSRVPEETQYF,TGTGCCACCAGCAGAGTTCCGGAGGAGACCCAGTACTTC
TRBJ1-2,.,TRBV5-1,TRBD1,14,CASSSLDREDGYTF,TGCGCCAGCAGCTCTCTGGACAGGGAGGACGGCTACACCTTC